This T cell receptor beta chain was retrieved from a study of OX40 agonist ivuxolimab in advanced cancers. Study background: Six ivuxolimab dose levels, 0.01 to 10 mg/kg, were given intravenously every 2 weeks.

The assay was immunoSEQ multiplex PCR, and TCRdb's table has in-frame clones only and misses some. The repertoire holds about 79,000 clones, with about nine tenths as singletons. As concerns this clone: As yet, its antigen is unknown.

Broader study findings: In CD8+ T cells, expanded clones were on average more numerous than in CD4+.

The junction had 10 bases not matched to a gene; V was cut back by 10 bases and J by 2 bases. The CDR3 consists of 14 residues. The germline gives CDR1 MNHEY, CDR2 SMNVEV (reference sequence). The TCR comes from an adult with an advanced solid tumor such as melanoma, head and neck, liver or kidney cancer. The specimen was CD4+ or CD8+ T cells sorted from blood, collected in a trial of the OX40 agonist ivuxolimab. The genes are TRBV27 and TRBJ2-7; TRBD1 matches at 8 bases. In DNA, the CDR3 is TGTGCCACCCGAAACAGGGGGAGCACCTACGAGCAGTACTTC. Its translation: CATRNRGSTYEQYF.